This T cell receptor beta chain came from a study of blood T cell repertoires in COVID-19. Sequencing used immunoSEQ multiplex PCR; TCRdb keeps in-frame clones, though not all of them. The table has tens of thousands of clones, about 80% seen once. V lost 2 bases and J 0 bases, leaving 11 bases between the germline ends. Germline values: CDR1 SGHVS, CDR2 FQNEAQ. The CDR3 is 16 residues long. The receptor was isolated from a human donor in a cohort sampled during active COVID-19. Sequenced: peripheral blood. V gene TRBV7-8 combines with J gene TRBJ1-3; D possibly corresponds to TRBD1 (6 bases). Here the CDR3 reads CASSLRDTVSGNTIYF. The CDR3, as DNA: TGTGCCAGCAGCTTACGGGACACTGTCTCTGGAAACACCATATATTTT.